Included here is one TCR beta chain sequence, with context. The data stem from a study of blood T cell repertoires in COVID-19. Study context: Samples of COVID-19 (acute and convalescent) were obtained from the United States, Italy and Spain. PBMCs, B-cell-depleted T cells, or T cells provided the cDNA or gDNA that made up the material.

It was during active infection that Seattle patients were enrolled and then longitudinally followed. Original processing notes: Using reference gene primer amplification, nucleated cell counts were estimated. TCRdb keeps only in-frame clones here, not all; method: immunoSEQ multiplex PCR. For V, J and clone size, that table is used; D and trimming come from the DNA. The sample gives fewer than 450,000 clones, over 80% of which show up once; around 6% is in the top ten. The CDR3 totals 16 residues. The J segment lost 2 bases and the V segment lost 7 bases, leaving 9 bases of the junction unmatched. CDR1 and CDR2 (germline): SGHNT, YENEEA.

This TCR derives from a woman in her fifties or sixties with COVID-19, enrolled during active disease. The chain links TRBV11-3 to TRBJ2-5; 11 nucleotides agree with TRBD2. The specimen was peripheral blood. For the CDR3, the DNA is TGTGCCAGCACCCCGGGTAGCGGGAGGGGACAAGAGACCCAGTACTTC. This encodes CASTPGSGRGQETQYF.